The 21 T cell receptor beta chains given below trace back to one sample, sequenced in a study of blood T cell repertoires in COVID-19. Libraries were prepared by immunoSEQ multiplex PCR; TCRdb keeps only in-frame clonotypes and omits some of them. Among approximately 670,000 clones listed, over 80% were seen once. Material: peripheral blood. These receptors were taken from a woman aged 18 to 35 with acute or convalescent COVID-19.

This clone was observed a single time. The CDR3 DNA is TGTGCCAGCAGCCGGACTAGCGGGGCCCTTACCCAAGAGACCCAGTACTTC. Its translation is CASSRTSGALTQETQYF. The rearrangement joins TRBV7-6 to TRBJ2-5, with 12 positions matching TRBD2. Trimming removed 5 bases from V and 1 base from J; junction bases left unmatched: 8. The CDR3 extends over 17 amino acids. Germline V gene sequence: CDR1 SGHVS, CDR2 FNYEAQ.

The rearrangement uses TRBV18 and TRBJ2-7; possible D gene TRBD1, 6 bases. This CDR3 is built from 14 residues. Germline lookup yields CDR1 KGHSH and CDR2 LQKENI. The ends were cut back, 2 bases at V and 0 bases at J, with 8 bases in the middle. The CDR3 DNA reads as TGTGCCAGCTCACCAAGGGGGAGCTCCTACGAGCAGTACTTC. Translated, it gives CASSPRGSSYEQYF.

The CDR3 region is CASRTRTGQNSPLHF. The CDR3 coding sequence is TGTGCCAGCAGAACTCGGACGGGACAGAATTCACCCCTCCACTTT. This chain uses TRBV6-5 with TRBJ1-6; 7 bases map to TRBD1. The CDR3 is 15 amino acids. Germline CDR1 MNHEY, CDR2 SVGAGI. V lost 6 bases to trimming and J lost 7 bases; unmatched junction nucleotides: 9.

This clone has more than one count but fewer than ten. The genes are TRBV11-2 and TRBJ1-1, with TRBD1 identical over 7 bases. The length of the CDR3 is 14 residues. Germline lookup yields CDR1 SGHAT and CDR2 FQNNGV. Losses at the gene ends were 6 bases for V and 4 bases for J; bases not matched to a gene: 8. CDR3: CASRQGIPGTEAFF. CDR3 in DNA: TGTGCCAGCAGACAGGGGATCCCGGGCACTGAAGCTTTCTTT.

V usage is TRBV9 and J usage is TRBJ1-2; D is possibly TRBD1 (5 bases). Trimming stripped 7 bases from V and 6 bases from J, with 16 bases between. CDR1 is SGDLS, CDR2 YYNGEE, per germline. This CDR3 is built from 13 residues. This CDR3 reads CASRLSGGNGYTF. The CDR3, as DNA: TGTGCCAGCCGCCTGTCCGGGGGTAATGGCTACACCTTC.

This clone was counted once. The chain joins TRBV15 to TRBJ1-1; 10 nucleotides agree with TRBD1. Germline V lookup: CDR1 LNHNV, CDR2 YYDKDF (reference sequence). The CDR3 runs 14 residues. J was trimmed by 5 bases and V by 4 bases; bases with no gene match: 4. As DNA, the CDR3 is TGTGCCACCAGCATGTGGACAGGGGGGACTGAAGCTTTCTTT. Residues: CATSMWTGGTEAFF.

The chain links TRBV29-1 to TRBJ1-4; TRBD1 aligns across 7 bases. After removal of 4 bases from V and 1 base from J, the junction contained 24 bases not matched to a gene. Germline CDR1 and CDR2: SQVTM and ANQGSEA. The CDR3 has 21 residues. CDR3 amino acids: CSVGGEILDRQDLLTNEKLFF. CDR3 DNA: TGCAGCGTTGGTGGGGAGATACTGGACAGGCAGGACCTATTAACTAATGAAAAACTGTTTTTT.

The chain joins TRBV5-4 to TRBJ2-2, with 12 bases that match TRBD1. Germline CDR1 reads SGHNT; CDR2 reads YYREEE (reference sequence). V was clipped by 3 bases and J by 5 bases; unmatched bases: 5. The CDR3 is made up of 16 amino acids. CDR3: CASSWGTGGKTGELFF. The CDR3 DNA reads TGTGCCAGCAGCTGGGGGACAGGGGGCAAGACCGGGGAGCTGTTTTTT.

This clone appeared a single time. The rearrangement links TRBV19 to TRBJ1-5; perhaps TRBD1 as D (6 bases). CDR1 is LNHDA and CDR2 is SQIVND in the germline V gene (reference sequence). The V end lost 5 bases, the J end lost 7 bases, and 18 bases lay between the germline ends. The CDR3 is 15 residues long. The CDR3 DNA reads TGTGCCAGTAGTGACGGGACATGGGGCAGGCAGCCCCAGCATTTT. It codes for CASSDGTWGRQPQHF.

This chain connects TRBV24-1 to TRBJ1-5, with 9 positions matching TRBD1. Germline CDR1 and CDR2: KGHDR and SFDVKD. V dropped 4 bases and J dropped 3; count of bases not matched to a gene: 9. The length of the CDR3 is 17 residues. The CDR3 nucleotides are TGTGCCACCAGTGACCGCGGACAGGGGCGTATCAATCAGCCCCAGCATTTT. Its translation: CATSDRGQGRINQPQHF.

The J gene is TRBJ1-1, the V gene TRBV3-1 (or the pseudogene TRBV3-2); 9 positions match TRBD1. The CDR3 totals 15 residues. CDR1 is LGHDT and CDR2 is YNNKEL in the germline V gene (reference sequence). J gave up 4 bases and V 0 bases, and 3 bases lay outside the gene matches. CDR3 DNA: TGTGCCAGCAGCCAAGATTTGACAGGGGGCACTGAAGCTTTCTTT. This gives the protein CASSQDLTGGTEAFF.

This clone is a singleton in its sample. The chain uses TRBV7-9 and TRBJ1-2; D gene ambiguous. The CDR3 covers 14 residues. Trimming pared 5 bases from V and 8 bases from J, leaving 18 bases between. Germline loops: CDR1 SEHNR, CDR2 FQNEAQ (reference sequence). The CDR3 DNA reads as TGTGCCAGCAGCCTACCGATTAACCCGTTGGGCTACACCTTC. It codes for CASSLPINPLGYTF.

The J gene is TRBJ1-6, the V gene TRBV28; D gene ambiguous. V was clipped by 3 bases and J by 9 bases, with 12 bases between them. The CDR3 sequence is 14 residues long. CDR1 and CDR2 from the germline V gene are MDHEN and SYDVKM. The CDR3 loop is CASSLGRRSSPLHF. The CDR3 DNA is TGTGCCAGCAGTTTGGGGAGAAGGAGTTCACCCCTCCACTTT.

The genes are TRBV7-8 and TRBJ2-1, with D hard to call. The germline V and J ends were trimmed by 4 bases and 9 bases, with 19 bases remaining between them. CDR1 and CDR2 from the germline V gene are SGHVS and FQNEAQ. This CDR3 is 15 amino acids long. The CDR3 protein is CASSYLRPPAAEQFF. The CDR3 DNA follows: TGTGCCAGCAGCTACCTTAGGCCCCCGGCGGCTGAGCAGTTCTTC.

V gene TRBV5-5 combines with J gene TRBJ1-5; maybe TRBD1 (6 bases). Germline assignment: CDR1 SGHKS and CDR2 YYEKEE (reference sequence). The CDR3 is 16 amino acids. Trimming took off 4 bases at V and 3 bases at J, with 17 bases between the two ends. The CDR3 DNA is TGTGCCAGCAGCCTCCAGGGGTCCGGGGACAATCAGCCCCAGCATTTT. As protein: CASSLQGSGDNQPQHF.

The chain uses TRBV24-1 and TRBJ2-3; 9 bases map to TRBD1. The CDR3 sequence is 18 residues long. Per the germline V gene, CDR1 is KGHDR and CDR2 is SFDVKD. V lost 2 bases and J lost 0; bases outside the gene matches: 8. The CDR3 nucleotides are TGTGCCACCAGTGATTGGGCCGGACAGGGGACTAGCACAGATACGCAGTATTTT. Residues: CATSDWAGQGTSTDTQYF.

The chain is built from TRBV7-9 and TRBJ1-6; D uncertain. The V end lost 5 bases, the J end lost 6 bases, and 11 bases lay between the germline ends. CDR1 is SEHNR, CDR2 FQNEAQ, per germline (reference sequence). The CDR3 extends over 14 amino acids. CDR3 bases: TGTGCCAGCAGCCGATCTACTCTTAATTCACCCCTCCACTTT. Translation gives CASSRSTLNSPLHF.

This chain uses TRBV15 with TRBJ2-1; D not resolved. Trimming took 5 bases from V and 7 from J, leaving 9 bases between them. This CDR3 is 12 amino acids long. From germline, CDR1 is LNHNV and CDR2 YYDKDF (reference sequence). The CDR3 sequence is CATSHSGNEQFF. The CDR3 region has the DNA TGTGCCACCAGCCATTCGGGTAATGAGCAGTTCTTC.

The V call is TRBV24-1, the J call TRBJ1-2, with 10 bases fitting TRBD1. Germline V lookup: CDR1 KGHDR, CDR2 SFDVKD. V gave up 4 bases and J gave up 7 bases; unmatched junction bases: 2. The CDR3 has 13 amino acids. Written as DNA, the CDR3 is TGTGCCACCAGTGAGGGGACAGGGGTTGGCTACACCTTC. This encodes CATSEGTGVGYTF.

V and J are TRBV4-2 and TRBJ2-7; 7 bases match TRBD1. CDR1 and CDR2 from the germline V gene are LGHNA and YNFKEQ. The CDR3 length is 16 residues. With 1 base clipped from V and 7 bases from J, the junction kept 13 bases outside the gene matches. CDR3 bases: TGTGCCAGCAGCCAAGCCCTACAGGGGACGGTGTGGGAGCAGTACTTC. Protein product: CASSQALQGTVWEQYF.

This chain uses TRBV6-6 with TRBJ2-7; D ambiguous. This CDR3 region has 14 residues. Germline loops: CDR1 MNHNY, CDR2 SVGAGI (reference sequence). Trimming took 0 bases from V and 6 from J, leaving 12 bases between them. The CDR3 is CASSYSTAAREQYF. For the CDR3, the DNA is TGTGCCAGCAGTTACTCCACAGCTGCCCGCGAGCAGTACTTC.